Below are 8 T cell receptor beta chains sequenced from a single sample in a study of OX40 agonist ivuxolimab in advanced cancers. Sequenced by immunoSEQ multiplex PCR; TCRdb stores in-frame clones only, minus some. The data show tens of thousands of clones, about 91% seen once. This specimen was CD4+ or CD8+ T cells sorted from blood, taken in a trial of the OX40 agonist ivuxolimab. All receptors come from an adult with an advanced solid tumor such as melanoma, head and neck, liver or kidney cancer.

The chain carries TRBV28 and TRBJ1-1, with a tentative D call TRBD1 (5 bases). CDR1 MDHEN and CDR2 SYDVKM come from the germline V gene. The ends were cut back, 7 bases at V and 0 bases at J, with 18 bases in the middle. The CDR3 spans 16 residues. The CDR3 here is CASTDPGRALNTEAFF. The CDR3 DNA follows: TGTGCCAGCACCGACCCGGGCAGGGCGTTGAACACTGAAGCTTTCTTT.

J is TRBJ2-1 and V is TRBV6-6, with 13 bases aligning to TRBD2. The CDR3 loop spans 15 amino acids. Germline CDR1 MNHNY, CDR2 SVGAGI (reference sequence). The V segment lost 5 bases and the J segment 6 bases; nucleotides outside the gene matches: 4. CDR3 sequence reads: CASSPGLAGSNEQFF. CDR3 sequence (DNA): TGTGCCAGCAGTCCGGGACTAGCGGGATCCAATGAGCAGTTCTTC.

The chain has TRBV5-1 and TRBJ2-7, with TRBD2 matching 7 bases. The CDR3 is 14 amino acids. Germline V gives CDR1 SGHRS, CDR2 YFSETQ. V was pared by 1 base and J by 1 base, with 2 bases of the junction left unmatched. In nucleotides, the CDR3 is TGCGCCAGCAGCTTGTCTAGCGGATCCTACGAGCAGTACTTC. Its protein product is CASSLSSGSYEQYF.

V gene TRBV5-1 combines with J gene TRBJ1-2; D is undetermined. CDR1 and CDR2 from the germline V gene are SGHRS and YFSETQ. The length of the CDR3 is 14 residues. V was clipped by 0 bases and J by 7 bases, with 13 bases between them. In DNA form, the CDR3 reads TGCGCCAGCAGCTTGGCGGGGTACGATGGTGGCTACACCTTC. Translating it yields CASSLAGYDGGYTF.

The chain carries TRBV9 and TRBJ2-2, with D uncertain. CDR3 length: 16 residues. Germline V lookup: CDR1 SGDLS, CDR2 YYNGEE. V dropped 4 bases and J dropped 0 bases, with 13 bases sitting between them. The CDR3, as DNA: TGTGCCAGCAGCCAAGTCCAGTCCCCGAACACCGGGGAGCTGTTTTTT. Its translation is CASSQVQSPNTGELFF.

The chain uses TRBV10-3 and TRBJ2-6; 8 bases align to TRBD1. The CDR3 covers 17 residues. Per germline, CDR1 ENHRY and CDR2 SYGVKD. The V and J ends lost 6 bases and 0 bases, in that order; junction bases with no gene match: 7. The CDR3 loop is CAIRTGAALSGANVLTF. The CDR3 nucleotides are TGTGCCATCAGGACAGGGGCAGCGCTCTCTGGGGCCAACGTCCTGACTTTC.

J is TRBJ1-1 and V is TRBV7-2; possibly TRBD1 for D (6 bases). Germline CDR1 reads SGHTA; CDR2 reads FQGNSA. V lost 5 bases to trimming and J lost 1 base, with 11 bases between them. The CDR3 sequence is 14 residues long. DNA of the CDR3: TGTGCCAGCAGCGCCCAGACAGGGAACACTGAAGCTTTCTTT. Translating it yields CASSAQTGNTEAFF.

The chain uses TRBV6-4 and TRBJ2-7, with 9 bases identical to TRBD2. V was pared by 0 bases and J by 0 bases, with 12 bases of the junction left unmatched. The CDR3 length is 19 residues. CDR1 and CDR2 from the germline V gene are MRHNA and SNTAGT. The CDR3 DNA reads TGTGCCAGCAGTGACTCGAATAGACTAGCGGTCAGGAGCTCCTACGAGCAGTACTTC. Translation: CASSDSNRLAVRSSYEQYF.